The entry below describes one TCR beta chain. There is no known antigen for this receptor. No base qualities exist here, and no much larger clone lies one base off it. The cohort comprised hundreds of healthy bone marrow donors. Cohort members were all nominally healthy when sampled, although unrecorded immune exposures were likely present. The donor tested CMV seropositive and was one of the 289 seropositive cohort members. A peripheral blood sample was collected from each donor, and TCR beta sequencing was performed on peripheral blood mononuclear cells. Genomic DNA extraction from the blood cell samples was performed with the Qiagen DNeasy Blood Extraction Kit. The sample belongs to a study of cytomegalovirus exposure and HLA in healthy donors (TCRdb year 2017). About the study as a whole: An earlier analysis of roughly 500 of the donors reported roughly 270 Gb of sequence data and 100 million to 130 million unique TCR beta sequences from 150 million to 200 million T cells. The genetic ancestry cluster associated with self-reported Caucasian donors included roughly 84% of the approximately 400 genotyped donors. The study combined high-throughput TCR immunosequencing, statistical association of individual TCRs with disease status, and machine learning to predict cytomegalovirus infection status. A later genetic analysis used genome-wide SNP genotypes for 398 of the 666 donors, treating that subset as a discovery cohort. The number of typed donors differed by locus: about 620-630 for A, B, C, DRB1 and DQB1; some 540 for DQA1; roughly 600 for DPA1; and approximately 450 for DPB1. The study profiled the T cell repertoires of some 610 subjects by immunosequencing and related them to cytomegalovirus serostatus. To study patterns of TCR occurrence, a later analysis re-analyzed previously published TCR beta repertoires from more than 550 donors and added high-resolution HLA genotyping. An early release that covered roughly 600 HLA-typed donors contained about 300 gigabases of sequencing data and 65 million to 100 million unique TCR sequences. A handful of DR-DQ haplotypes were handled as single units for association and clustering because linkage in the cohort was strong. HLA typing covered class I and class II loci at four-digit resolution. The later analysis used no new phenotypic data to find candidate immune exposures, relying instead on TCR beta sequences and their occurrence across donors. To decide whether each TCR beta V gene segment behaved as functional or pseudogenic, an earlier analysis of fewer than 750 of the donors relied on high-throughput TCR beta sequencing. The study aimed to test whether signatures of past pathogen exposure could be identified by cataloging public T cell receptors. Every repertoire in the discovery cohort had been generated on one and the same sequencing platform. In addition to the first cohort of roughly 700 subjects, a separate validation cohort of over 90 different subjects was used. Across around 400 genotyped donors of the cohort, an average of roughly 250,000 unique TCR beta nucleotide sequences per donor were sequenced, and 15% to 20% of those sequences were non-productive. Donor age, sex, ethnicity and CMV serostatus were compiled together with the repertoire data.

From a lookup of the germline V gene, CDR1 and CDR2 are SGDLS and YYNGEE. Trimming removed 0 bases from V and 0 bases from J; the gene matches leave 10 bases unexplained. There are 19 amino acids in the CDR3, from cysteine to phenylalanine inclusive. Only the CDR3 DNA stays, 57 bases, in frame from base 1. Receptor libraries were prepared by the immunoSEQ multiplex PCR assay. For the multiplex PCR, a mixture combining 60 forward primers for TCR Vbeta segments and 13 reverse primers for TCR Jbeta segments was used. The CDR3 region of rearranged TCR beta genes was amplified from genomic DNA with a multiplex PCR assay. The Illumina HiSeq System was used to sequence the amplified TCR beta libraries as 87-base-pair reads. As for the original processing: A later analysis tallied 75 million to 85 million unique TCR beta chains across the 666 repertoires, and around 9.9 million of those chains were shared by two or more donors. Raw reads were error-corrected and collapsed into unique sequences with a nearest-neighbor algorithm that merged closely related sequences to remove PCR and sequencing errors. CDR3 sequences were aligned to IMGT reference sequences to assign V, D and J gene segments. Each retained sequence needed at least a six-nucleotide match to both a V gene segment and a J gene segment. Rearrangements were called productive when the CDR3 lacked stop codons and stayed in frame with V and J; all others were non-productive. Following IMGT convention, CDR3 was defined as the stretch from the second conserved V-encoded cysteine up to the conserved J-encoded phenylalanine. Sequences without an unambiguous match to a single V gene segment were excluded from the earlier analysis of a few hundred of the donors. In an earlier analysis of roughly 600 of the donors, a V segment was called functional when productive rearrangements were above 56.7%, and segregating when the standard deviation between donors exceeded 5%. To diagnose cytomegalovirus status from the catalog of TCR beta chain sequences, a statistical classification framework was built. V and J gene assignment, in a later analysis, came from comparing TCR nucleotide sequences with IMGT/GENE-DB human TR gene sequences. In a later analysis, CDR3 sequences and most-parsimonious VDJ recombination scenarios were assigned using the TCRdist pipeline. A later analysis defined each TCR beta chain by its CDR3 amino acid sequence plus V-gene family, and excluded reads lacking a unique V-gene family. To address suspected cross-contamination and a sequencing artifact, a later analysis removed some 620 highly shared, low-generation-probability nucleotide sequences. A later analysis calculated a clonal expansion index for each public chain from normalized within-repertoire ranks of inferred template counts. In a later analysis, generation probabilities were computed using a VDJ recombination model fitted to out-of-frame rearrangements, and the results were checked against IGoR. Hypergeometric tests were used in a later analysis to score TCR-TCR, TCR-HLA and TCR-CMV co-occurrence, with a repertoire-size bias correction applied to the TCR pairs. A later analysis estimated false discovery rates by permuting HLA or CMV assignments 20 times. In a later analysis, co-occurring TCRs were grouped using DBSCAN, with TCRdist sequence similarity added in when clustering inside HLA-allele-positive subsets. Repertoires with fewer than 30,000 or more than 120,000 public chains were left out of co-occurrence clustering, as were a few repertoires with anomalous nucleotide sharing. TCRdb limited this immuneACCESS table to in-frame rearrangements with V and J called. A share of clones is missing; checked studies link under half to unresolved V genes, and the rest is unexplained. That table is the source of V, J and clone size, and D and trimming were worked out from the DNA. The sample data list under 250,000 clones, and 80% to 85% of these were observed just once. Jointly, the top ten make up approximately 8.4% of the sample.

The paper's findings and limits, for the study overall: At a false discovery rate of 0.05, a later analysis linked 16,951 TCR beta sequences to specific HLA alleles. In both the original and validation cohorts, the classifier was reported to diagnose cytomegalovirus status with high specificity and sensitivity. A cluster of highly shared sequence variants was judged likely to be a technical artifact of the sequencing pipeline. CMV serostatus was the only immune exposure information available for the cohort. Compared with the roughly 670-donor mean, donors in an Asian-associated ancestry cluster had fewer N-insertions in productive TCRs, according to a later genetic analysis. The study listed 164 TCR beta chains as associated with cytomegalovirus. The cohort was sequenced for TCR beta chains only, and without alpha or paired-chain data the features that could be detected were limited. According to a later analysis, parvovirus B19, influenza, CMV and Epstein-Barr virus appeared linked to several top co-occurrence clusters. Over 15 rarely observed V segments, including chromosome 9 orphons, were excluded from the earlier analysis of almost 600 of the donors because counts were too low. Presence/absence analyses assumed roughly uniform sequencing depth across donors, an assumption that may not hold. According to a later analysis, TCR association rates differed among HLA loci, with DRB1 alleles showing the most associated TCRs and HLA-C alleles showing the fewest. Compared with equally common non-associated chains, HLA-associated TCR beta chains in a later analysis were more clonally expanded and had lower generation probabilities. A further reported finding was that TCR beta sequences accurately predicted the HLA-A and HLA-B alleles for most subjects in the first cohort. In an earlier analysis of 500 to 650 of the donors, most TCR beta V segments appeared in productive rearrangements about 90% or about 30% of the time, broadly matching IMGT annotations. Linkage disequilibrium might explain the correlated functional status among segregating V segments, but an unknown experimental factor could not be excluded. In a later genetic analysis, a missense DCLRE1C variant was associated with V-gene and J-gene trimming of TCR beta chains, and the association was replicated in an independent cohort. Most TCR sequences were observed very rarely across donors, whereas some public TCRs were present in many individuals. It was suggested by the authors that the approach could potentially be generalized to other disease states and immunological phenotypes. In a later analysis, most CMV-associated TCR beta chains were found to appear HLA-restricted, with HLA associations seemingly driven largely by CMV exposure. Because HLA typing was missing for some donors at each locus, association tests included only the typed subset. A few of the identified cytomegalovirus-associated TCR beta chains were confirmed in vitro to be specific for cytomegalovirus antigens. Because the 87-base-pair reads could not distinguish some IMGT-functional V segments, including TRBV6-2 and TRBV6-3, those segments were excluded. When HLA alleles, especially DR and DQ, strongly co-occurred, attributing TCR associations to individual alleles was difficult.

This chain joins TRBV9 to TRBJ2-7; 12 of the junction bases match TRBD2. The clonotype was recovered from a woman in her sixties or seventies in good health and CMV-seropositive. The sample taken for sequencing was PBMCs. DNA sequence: TGTGCCAGCAGCGTAGGAGACGGACTAGCGGGACCCCGCTCCTACGAGCAGTACTTC. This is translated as CASSVGDGLAGPRSYEQYF.